The clone carrying this T cell receptor (beta chain) was seen ten or more times. Its antigen is unidentified. MiXCR, run by TCRdb on the reads, gives a single entry per CDR3 protein. The sample holds around 130,000 distinct CDR3 sequences; about 10% are singletons and the top ten take 9.5% to 13%. This record comes from a study of T cell repertoires in cytomegalovirus infection. Across the study: CMV infection together with matching HLA type was indicated by public TCR beta signatures.

Study-level results: In two of eight donors, the top clonotype was HLA-C-restricted CMV-specific. Cumulated frequencies of public TCR beta families served to identify carriers of CMV plus the relevant HLA.

This receptor was identified in a human donor in good health (CMV status not recorded). Some clones in this sample may be carry-over from other donors' samples. Material for sequencing was PBMCs.

CDR3 DNA sequence: TGTGCCAGCAGTGTAAGGGACAGCGGATCGGACACTGAAGCTTTCTTT. Translation: CASSVRDSGSDTEAFF. V and J are TRBV28 and TRBJ1-1; 7 bases are shared with TRBD1. The CDR3 runs 16 residues. V shed 5 bases and J 3 bases; nucleotides not matched to a gene: 12. Germline V lookup: CDR1 MDHEN, CDR2 SYDVKM.